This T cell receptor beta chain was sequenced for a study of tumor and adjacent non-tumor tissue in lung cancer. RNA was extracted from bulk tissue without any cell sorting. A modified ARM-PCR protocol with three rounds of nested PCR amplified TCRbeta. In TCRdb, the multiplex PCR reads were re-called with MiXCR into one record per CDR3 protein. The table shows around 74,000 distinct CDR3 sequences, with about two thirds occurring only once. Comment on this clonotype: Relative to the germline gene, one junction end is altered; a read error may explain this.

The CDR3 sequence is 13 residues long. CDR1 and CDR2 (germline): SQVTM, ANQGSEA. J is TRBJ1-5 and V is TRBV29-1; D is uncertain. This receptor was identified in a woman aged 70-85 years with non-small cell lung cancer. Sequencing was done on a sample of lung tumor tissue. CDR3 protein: CSVEVGRNQPQHF. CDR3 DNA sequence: TGCAGTGTTGAAGTTGGCAGGAATCAGCCCCAGCATTTT. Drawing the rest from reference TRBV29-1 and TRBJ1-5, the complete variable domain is SAVISQKPSRDICQRGTSLTIQCQVDSQVTMMFWYRQQPGQSLTLIATANQGSEATYESGFVIDKFPISRPNLTFSTLTVSNMSPEDSSIYLCSVEVGRNQPQHFGDGTRLSIL.